The source of this T cell receptor beta chain is a study of T cells in Graves' hyperthyroidism and ophthalmopathy. Study as a whole: Peripheral blood sampling occurred at initial diagnosis, before any treatment.

From RNA transcripts, TCR beta CDR3 regions were amplified. In the first-round RT-PCR of the TCR CDR3, the HTBI primer set was used. Each CDR3 protein is one row after TCRdb ran MiXCR on the multiplex PCR reads. The sample consists of about 270,000 distinct CDR3 sequences, about 20% of them appearing once. CDR3 length equals 14 residues. Trimming shortened V by 4 bases and J by 1 base, and 10 bases separated the two germline ends. In germline, CDR1 is SGHDT, CDR2 YYEEEE. Exclusion of a patient resulted from uncontrolled infection, other autoimmune disease, pregnancy or lactation. This clonotype turned up a few times.

This chain links TRBV5-6 with TRBJ2-3; no definite D call. The receptor was derived from a man aged 25-45 years with Graves' ophthalmopathy. The sample taken for sequencing was blood. Here the CDR3 reads CASSPGMGTDTQYF. The CDR3 DNA reads as TGTGCCAGCAGCCCCGGCATGGGCACAGATACGCAGTATTTT.